This note documents a single TCR beta chain sequence. The antigen it binds to is not known. No per-base quality is available; no much larger clone lies one base away. The sample belongs to a study of cytomegalovirus exposure and HLA in healthy donors (dated by TCRdb to about 2017). Background on the whole study: In an earlier analysis of under 750 of the donors, about 270 Gb of sequence data and approximately 100 million unique TCR beta sequences from roughly 200 million T cells were reported. Roughly 300 gigabases of sequencing data and around 88 million unique TCR sequences made up an early release that covered several hundred HLA-typed donors. The genetic ancestry cluster associated with self-reported Caucasian donors included 81% of the roughly 400 genotyped donors. The study aimed to test whether signatures of past pathogen exposure could be identified by cataloging public T cell receptors. The study used immunosequencing to profile the T cell repertoires of 666 subjects and linked those repertoires to cytomegalovirus serostatus. Along with the roughly 710-subject first cohort, a separate validation cohort of 120 different subjects was used. To predict cytomegalovirus infection status, the study brought together high-throughput TCR immunosequencing, statistical association of individual TCRs with disease status, and machine learning. In a later analysis, previously published TCR beta repertoires from several hundred donors were re-analyzed and high-resolution HLA genotyping was added so that TCR occurrence patterns could be studied. The later analysis used no new phenotypic data to find candidate immune exposures, relying instead on TCR beta sequences and their occurrence across donors. To decide whether each TCR beta V gene segment behaved as functional or pseudogenic, an earlier analysis of over 500 of the donors relied on high-throughput TCR beta sequencing. Alongside the repertoire data, information on donor age, sex, ethnicity and CMV serostatus was compiled. A later genetic analysis used genome-wide SNP genotypes for about 65% of the 666 donors, treating that subset as a discovery cohort. Every repertoire in the discovery cohort had been generated on one and the same sequencing platform. HLA typing included class I and class II loci at four-digit resolution. The number of donors typed differed by locus, with roughly 629-640 for A, B, C, DRB1 and DQB1, 522 for DQA1, 600 to 610 for DPA1, and over 400 for DPB1. Four or five DR-DQ haplotypes were handled as single units for association and clustering because linkage in the cohort was strong. Across around 400 genotyped donors of the cohort, an average of about 250,000 unique TCR beta nucleotide sequences per donor were sequenced, and about a sixth of those sequences were non-productive.

The cohort consisted of 650 to 700 healthy bone marrow donors. At the time of sampling, all cohort members were nominally healthy, though unrecorded immune exposures were likely present. The donor was CMV seropositive and belonged to the group of 250 to 300 seropositive cohort members. A peripheral blood sample was provided by each donor, and peripheral blood mononuclear cells were used for TCR beta sequencing. The Qiagen DNeasy Blood Extraction Kit was used to extract genomic DNA from the blood cell samples. Libraries were prepared through the immunoSEQ multiplex PCR assay. A mixture of 60 forward primers for TCR Vbeta segments and 13 reverse primers for TCR Jbeta segments was used in the multiplex PCR. A multiplex PCR assay on genomic DNA amplified the CDR3 region of rearranged TCR beta genes. The amplified TCR beta libraries were sequenced on the Illumina HiSeq System as 87-base-pair reads. Regarding the original processing steps: A later analysis tallied tens of millions of unique TCR beta chains across the 666 repertoires, and around 9.9 million of those chains were shared by two or more donors. Raw reads were error-corrected and collapsed into unique sequences by a nearest-neighbor algorithm in which closely related sequences were merged to remove PCR and sequencing errors. CDR3 sequences were aligned to IMGT reference sequences to assign V, D and J gene segments. For a sequence to be retained, at least a six-nucleotide match to both a V gene segment and a J gene segment was required. Rearrangements were called productive when the CDR3 lacked stop codons and stayed in frame with V and J; all others were non-productive. Following IMGT convention, CDR3 was defined as the stretch from the second conserved V-encoded cysteine up to the conserved J-encoded phenylalanine. The earlier analysis of about 640 of the donors excluded any sequence lacking an unambiguous match to a single V gene segment. An earlier analysis of about 600 of the donors called V segments functional above 56.7% productive rearrangements and segregating when the between-donor standard deviation exceeded 5%. A statistical classification framework was developed to diagnose cytomegalovirus status using the catalog of TCR beta chain sequences. In a later analysis, V and J genes were assigned by comparing TCR nucleotide sequences against IMGT/GENE-DB human TR gene sequences. A later analysis assigned CDR3 sequences and most-parsimonious VDJ recombination scenarios with the TCRdist pipeline. In a later analysis, each TCR beta chain was defined by its CDR3 amino acid sequence together with its V-gene family, and reads without a unique V-gene family were excluded. A later analysis removed 500 to 650 highly shared, low-generation-probability nucleotide sequences to deal with suspected cross-contamination and a sequencing artifact. A later analysis calculated a clonal expansion index for each public chain from normalized within-repertoire ranks of inferred template counts. In a later analysis, generation probabilities were computed with a VDJ recombination model fitted to out-of-frame rearrangements, and the resulting probabilities were checked against IGoR. In a later analysis, TCR-TCR, TCR-HLA and TCR-CMV co-occurrence was scored with hypergeometric tests, and a repertoire-size bias correction was applied to TCR pairs. To estimate false discovery rates, a later analysis permuted the HLA or CMV assignments 20 times. In a later analysis, co-occurring TCRs were grouped using DBSCAN, with TCRdist sequence similarity added in when clustering inside HLA-allele-positive subsets. Repertoires with fewer than 30,000 or more than 120,000 public chains, plus five repertoires with anomalous nucleotide sharing, were excluded from co-occurrence clustering. Not all clones reach the TCRdb copy of this immuneACCESS table, which keeps in-frame sequences only. Checked studies attribute under half of the gap to unresolved V genes and leave the rest unexplained. Clone size and the V and J calls come from that table; the DNA yielded D and trimming. The sample table lists approximately 160,000 clones, roughly 77% of them with a count of one. 1% of the sample belongs to the ten largest clones.

Study-wide findings and limitations: Compared with equally common non-associated chains, HLA-associated TCR beta chains in a later analysis were more clonally expanded and had lower generation probabilities. In a later analysis, several top co-occurrence clusters were reported to appear linked to parvovirus B19, influenza, CMV and Epstein-Barr virus. A further reported finding was that TCR beta sequences accurately predicted the HLA-A and HLA-B alleles for most subjects in the first cohort. In a later analysis, most CMV-associated TCR beta chains were found to appear HLA-restricted, with HLA associations seemingly driven largely by CMV exposure. A later genetic analysis associated a missense DCLRE1C variant with V-gene and J-gene trimming of TCR beta chains, and an independent cohort replicated the association. In an earlier analysis of several hundred of the donors, most TCR beta V segments were observed in productive rearrangements about 87% or about 30% of the time, broadly matching IMGT annotations. According to the authors, the approach could potentially be generalized to other disease states and immunological phenotypes. According to a later genetic analysis, donors in an Asian-associated ancestry cluster had fewer N-insertions in productive TCRs than the approximately 700-donor mean. Because HLA typing was unavailable for some donors at each locus, only the typed subset was used in association tests. A later analysis associated 16,951 TCR beta sequences with specific HLA alleles at a false discovery rate of 0.05. The presence/absence analyses assumed that sequencing depth was roughly uniform across donors, and that assumption may not be true. Most TCR sequences were seen in very few donors, while some public TCRs were found in many individuals. In a later analysis, the rate of TCR association differed among HLA loci, with DRB1 alleles having the most associated TCRs and HLA-C alleles having the fewest. A cluster of highly shared sequence variants was judged likely to represent a technical artifact of the sequencing pipeline. The classifier was reported to diagnose cytomegalovirus status with high specificity and sensitivity in both the original cohort and the validation cohort. Immune exposure information for the cohort was limited to CMV serostatus. The study gave a list of 150 to 200 TCR beta chains associated with cytomegalovirus. Because counts were too low, more than 15 rarely observed V segments, including chromosome 9 orphons, were left out of the earlier analysis of 500 to 650 of the donors. Correlated functional status among segregating V segments might reflect linkage disequilibrium, but an unknown experimental factor could not be ruled out. In vitro tests confirmed that a few of the cytomegalovirus-associated TCR beta chains recognize cytomegalovirus antigens. In this cohort, only TCR beta chains were sequenced, and detectable features were limited by the absence of alpha or paired-chain data. Strong co-occurrence of HLA alleles, especially DR and DQ, made assigning TCR associations to individual alleles difficult.

Sequenced sample: PBMCs. This receptor was identified in a woman aged 45-65 years in good health and CMV-seropositive.

The DNA reads TGTGCCAGCAGTCCTAGCAGGGGGCAAGAGACCCAGTACTTC. This yields the protein CASSPSRGQETQYF. The V and J segments used are TRBV25-1 and TRBJ2-5, with TRBD1 matching 7 junction bases. Trimming removed 5 bases from V and 2 bases from J; the gene matches leave 5 bases unexplained. The CDR3 spans 14 residues, from the cysteine through the phenylalanine. Only the CDR3 portion is preserved as DNA: 42 bases, with reading frame beginning at the first base. The germline V gene gives CDR1 as MGHDK and CDR2 as SYGVNS.